This T cell receptor (beta chain) emerged from a study of response to subunit inactivated influenza vaccine. Germline V gene lookup returns CDR1 SGHRS and CDR2 YFSETQ. CDR3 size: 15 residues. The V and J ends lost 4 bases and 4 bases respectively, with 15 bases between them. This clonotype has only a few counts. TCRdb ran MiXCR on the RT-PCR reads and lists one entry per CDR3 protein. The data hold about 520,000 distinct CDR3 sequences, with more than 7% observed a single time. The sequence was obtained from a man aged 50 to 75 who received an inactivated influenza vaccine. Sequencing used PBMCs from blood, obtained 23 to 25 months after vaccination. The chain employs TRBV5-1 and TRBJ2-1; D could derive from TRBD1 or TRBD2 (5 bases each). CDR3 residues: CASSPGTWSYNEQFF. In DNA, the CDR3 is TGCGCCAGCAGCCCGGGGACGTGGTCATACAATGAGCAGTTCTTC. The full variable domain, its missing parts supplied by reference TRBV5-1 and TRBJ2-1, is KAGVTQTPRYLIKTRGQQVTLSCSPISGHRSVSWYQQTPGQGLQFLFEYFSETQRNKGNFPGRFSGRQFSNSRSEMNVSTLELGDSALYLCASSPGTWSYNEQFFGPGTRLTVL.